The 17 T cell receptor beta chains in this list originate from one sample, sequenced in a study of blood T cell repertoires in COVID-19. The data were produced by immunoSEQ multiplex PCR, yet TCRdb's version contains in-frame clones alone and is incomplete. The repertoire holds 95,000 to 100,000 clones, with about 84% as singletons. The sequenced sample was peripheral blood. These receptors all come from a human donor in a cohort sampled during active COVID-19.

This chain uses TRBV4-2 with TRBJ2-2; TRBD2 matches at 7 bases. J was trimmed by 5 bases and V by 4 bases; bases with no gene match: 13. CDR1 is LGHNA, CDR2 YNFKEQ, per germline. The CDR3 has 17 residues. The CDR3 loop reads CASSPPWTRGFTGELFF. For the CDR3, the DNA is TGTGCCAGCAGCCCGCCGTGGACTAGGGGTTTTACCGGGGAGCTGTTTTTT.

This chain connects TRBV27 to TRBJ2-6, with 8 bases that match TRBD2. The trim removed 6 bases at V and 1 base at J, leaving 14 bases unmatched. The CDR3 has 19 amino acids. Germline-derived CDR1 and CDR2 are MNHEY and SMNVEV (reference sequence). The CDR3 DNA follows: TGTGCCAGCAGCCGTACGGGAGGGGGAGGGGGATCTGGGGCCAACGTCCTGACTTTC. Translation gives CASSRTGGGGGSGANVLTF.

This chain joins TRBV7-2 and TRBJ2-5, with 12 positions matching TRBD2. Germline CDR1 and CDR2: SGHTA and FQGNSA. CDR3 length: 16 residues. Trimming took 2 bases from V and 0 from J; bases not matched to a gene: 1. CDR3: CASSLRLAGDQETQYF. The CDR3 region has the DNA TGTGCCAGCAGCTTAAGACTAGCGGGGGACCAAGAGACCCAGTACTTC.

The CDR3 DNA is TGTGCCAGCAACACCGGGACAGGCATCACTGAAGCTTTCTTT. Amino acid sequence: CASNTGTGITEAFF. This rearrangement joins TRBV6-5 to TRBJ1-1; 8 bases align to TRBD1. Per the germline V gene, CDR1 is MNHEY and CDR2 is SVGAGI. The CDR3 totals 14 residues. The trim removed 7 bases at V and 4 bases at J, leaving 8 bases unmatched.

The rearrangement links TRBV9 to TRBJ2-7; 8 bases map to TRBD1. Germline V gives CDR1 SGDLS, CDR2 YYNGEE. This CDR3 has 19 residues. V lost 5 bases and J lost 0; bases outside the gene matches: 19. The CDR3 is CASSPHSGTGDSSSYEQYF. CDR3 coding DNA: TGTGCCAGCAGTCCTCACTCCGGGACAGGCGATTCAAGCTCCTACGAGCAGTACTTC. The entire variable domain, with the rest obtained from reference TRBV9 and TRBJ2-7, is as follows: DSGVTQTPKHLITATGQRVTLRCSPRSGDLSVYWYQQSLDQGLQFLIQYYNGEERAKGNILERFSAQQFPDLHSELNLSSLELGDSALYFCASSPHSGTGDSSSYEQYFGPGTRLTVT.

This chain joins TRBV5-6 and TRBJ2-5; 10 nucleotides line up with TRBD1. The junction had 6 bases not matched to a gene; V was cut back by 0 bases and J by 4 bases. CDR1 and CDR2 (germline): SGHDT, YYEEEE. The CDR3 extends over 16 amino acids. The CDR3 DNA is TGTGCCAGCAGCTTGGCCGGGACAGGGGCGGGAGAGACCCAGTACTTC. Translating gives CASSLAGTGAGETQYF.

This clone was seen only once. Its ends do not fully match the called genes, so a read error is possible. This CDR3 reads CAPSQDRGGLSGELFF. In DNA form, the CDR3 reads TGCGCCCCCAGCCAAGACCGGGGGGGGCTATCCGGGGAGCTGTTTTTT. The V call is TRBV3-1 (or the pseudogene TRBV3-2), the J call TRBJ2-2; 8 nucleotides agree with TRBD2. Germline V lookup: CDR1 LGHDT, CDR2 YNNKEL (reference sequence). This CDR3 contains 16 residues.

The chain uses TRBV28 and TRBJ2-7; 10 bases fit TRBD2. This CDR3 is built from 14 residues. Germline assignment: CDR1 MDHEN and CDR2 SYDVKM. Trimming removed 2 bases from V and 4 bases from J; junction bases left unmatched: 2. The CDR3, as DNA: TGTGCCAGCAGTTTAACTAGCGGGAAGTACGAGCAGTACTTC. Translated, it gives CASSLTSGKYEQYF.

This clone occurred a few times. CDR3 amino acids: CASSEDWSSYNSPLHF. The DNA of the CDR3 is TGTGCCAGCAGTGAAGACTGGAGCTCCTATAATTCACCCCTCCACTTT. J is TRBJ1-6 and V is TRBV6-1; no clear D gene. This CDR3 is built from 16 residues. Trimming took off 1 base at V and 0 bases at J, with 7 bases between the two ends. Germline CDR1 and CDR2: MNHNS and SASEGT.

V is TRBV28 and J is TRBJ2-1, with 12 bases fitting TRBD2. In germline, CDR1 is MDHEN, CDR2 SYDVKM. Trimming at V came to 7 bases and at J to 15 bases, leaving 13 bases not matched to a gene. This CDR3 is built from 14 residues. The CDR3 bases are TGTGCCAGCACCCCGGGACTAGCGGGTTCCTCACGGTTCTTC. It codes for CASTPGLAGSSRFF.

The chain employs TRBV7-9 and TRBJ2-6; TRBD1 aligns across 11 bases. Germline values: CDR1 SEHNR, CDR2 FQNEAQ (reference sequence). V shed 5 bases and J 1 base; nucleotides not matched to a gene: 10. The CDR3 sequence is 19 residues long. CDR3 protein: CASSPDLGQGASGANVLTF. The CDR3 nucleotides are TGTGCCAGCAGCCCAGACCTCGGACAGGGGGCATCTGGGGCCAACGTCCTGACTTTC.

The chain carries TRBV19 and TRBJ2-2; 7 positions match TRBD2. The CDR3 totals 16 residues. The J segment lost 2 bases and the V segment lost 3 bases, leaving 6 bases of the junction unmatched. Germline V gene data show CDR1 as LNHDA and CDR2 as SQIVND (reference sequence). This chain's CDR3 is CASSIVPGGNTGELFF. Here the CDR3 DNA reads TGTGCCAGTAGTATTGTCCCGGGGGGAAACACCGGGGAGCTGTTTTTT.

The chain is built from TRBV18 and TRBJ1-1; no firm D call. Trimming took off 4 bases at V and 0 bases at J, with 9 bases between the two ends. This CDR3 has 14 amino acids. Looked up from germline, CDR1 is KGHSH and CDR2 is LQKENI. The CDR3 loop is CASSQSRLNTEAFF. The DNA of the CDR3 is TGTGCCAGCTCACAAAGCAGGCTGAACACTGAAGCTTTCTTT.

This clone has a handful of counts. V is TRBV5-1 and J is TRBJ2-7, with a tentative D call TRBD2 (6 bases). This CDR3 spans 12 amino acids. Germline V gives CDR1 SGHRS, CDR2 YFSETQ. V shed 4 bases and J shed 3 bases, with 8 bases lying between them. The CDR3: CASSGGNYEQYF. The CDR3 DNA follows: TGCGCCAGCAGCGGGGGGAACTACGAGCAGTACTTC.

As to this clone: The sample has other DNA sequences that encode this CDR3 too. The chain couples TRBV18 to TRBJ1-2; 7 bases fit TRBD1. CDR3 size: 13 residues. CDR1 KGHSH and CDR2 LQKENI come from the germline V gene. Losses at the gene ends were 3 bases for V and 3 bases for J; bases not matched to a gene: 1. The CDR3: CASSPGTDYGYTF. The CDR3 nucleotides read TGTGCCAGCTCACCGGGGACAGACTATGGCTACACCTTC.

This clone was seen a single time. The chain joins TRBV21-1 to TRBJ2-2; the table's D call, TRBD2, was not checked against the DNA. TRBV21-1 is an annotated pseudogene. CDR3 length: 18 residues. The CDR3 nucleotides read TGTGCCAGCAGCATAGCCCGCCGGGACTCCGAATTCACCGGGGAGCTGTTTTTT. Translation: CASSIARRDSEFTGELFF.

The V call is TRBV4-2, the J call TRBJ2-1; TRBD2 matches 10 bases. CDR3 size: 15 residues. V was clipped by 3 bases and J by 6 bases; unmatched bases: 5. Germline V gene lookup returns CDR1 LGHNA and CDR2 YNFKEQ. CDR3 protein: CASSQGAGGGNEQFF. Here the CDR3 DNA reads TGTGCCAGCAGCCAGGGAGCGGGAGGGGGCAATGAGCAGTTCTTC.